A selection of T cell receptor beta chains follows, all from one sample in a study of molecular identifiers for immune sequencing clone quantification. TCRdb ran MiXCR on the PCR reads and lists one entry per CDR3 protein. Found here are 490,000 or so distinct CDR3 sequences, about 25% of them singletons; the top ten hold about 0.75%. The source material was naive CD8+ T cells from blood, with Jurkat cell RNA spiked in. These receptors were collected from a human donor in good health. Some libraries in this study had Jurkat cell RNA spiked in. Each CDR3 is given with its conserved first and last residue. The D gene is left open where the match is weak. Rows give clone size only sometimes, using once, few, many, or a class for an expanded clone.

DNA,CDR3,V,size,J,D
TGTGCCAGCAGCTCGTACAGGACTAACTATGGCTACACCTTC,CASSSYRTNYGYTF,TRBV7-2,many,TRBJ1-2,NA
TGTGCCAGCAGTTTAAGTGCGGACAGGGGGCTCAATGAAGCTTTCTTT,CASSLSADRGLNEAFF,TRBV12-3/TRBV12-4,few,TRBJ1-1,TRBD1
TGTGCAGCCCAGGGGAGCCCAGATACGCAGTATTTT,CAAQGSPDTQYF,TRBV7-9,few,TRBJ2-3,NA
TGCGCCAGCAGTCGATCCGATGTGCGGGTGGGTCGGGGGACCCAGTACTTC,CASSRSDVRVGRGTQYF,TRBV23-1,few,TRBJ2-5,NA
TGTGCCAGTAGTATAGATCCCAGCAGTGGCTACACCTTC,CASSIDPSSGYTF,TRBV19,few,TRBJ1-2,NA
TGTGCCAGCAGTGACGAGGGGTATGGCTACACCTTC,CASSDEGYGYTF,TRBV6-4,few,TRBJ1-2,NA
TGTGCCAGTAGTATATTCGGGACCGCATCTAGCACAGATACGCAGTATTTT,CASSIFGTASSTDTQYF,TRBV19,NA,TRBJ2-3,NA
TGCGCCAGCAACCCCGTGGGTACCGGCTATGGCTACACCTTC,CASNPVGTGYGYTF,TRBV5-1,NA,TRBJ1-2,NA
TGCAGTGCTAGGGGGACACCCCCGAACACCGGGGAGCTGTTTTTT,CSARGTPPNTGELFF,TRBV20-1,few,TRBJ2-2,NA
TGCGCCAGCAGCCCGGGACAGGGGTTAGGAGCTAATGAAAAACTGTTTTTT,CASSPGQGLGANEKLFF,TRBV4-3,many,TRBJ1-4,TRBD1
TGCAGCGGACTAGCGGAAGCCAAAAACATTCAGTACTTC,CSGLAEAKNIQYF,TRBV29-1,many,TRBJ2-4,TRBD2
TGCGCCAGCAGCCAAGCGAACAGGGGGCCCCTAAATGAAAAACTGTTTTTT,CASSQANRGPLNEKLFF,TRBV4-1,NA,TRBJ1-4,TRBD1
TGCGCCAGCAGCCAAGATACGACAGGAAGGTACACTGAAGCTTTCTTT,CASSQDTTGRYTEAFF,TRBV4-3,few,TRBJ1-1,NA
TGTGCCAGTAGTATAGGGCGGAGACAAGATAATTCACCCCTCCACTTT,CASSIGRRQDNSPLHF,TRBV19,NA,TRBJ1-6,NA
TGCAGCGTGACCCTTTCCGCGAGAAACCAAGAGACCCAGTACTTC,CSVTLSARNQETQYF,TRBV29-1,few,TRBJ2-5,NA
TGTGCCAGCCGGGGGACACGGACTGAAGCTTTCTTT,CASRGTRTEAFF,TRBV5-4,many,TRBJ1-1,NA
TGCAGCGTTGAGCTAGCGCTCGAGCAGTACTTC,CSVELALEQYF,TRBV29-1,NA,TRBJ2-7,NA
TGTGCCAGTAGGGGTTTTAGCGGGCTGAACACCGGGGAGCTGTTTTTT,CASRGFSGLNTGELFF,TRBV19,few,TRBJ2-2,TRBD2
TGTGCCAGCAGTTCGACTAGCGGGGGGTACGAGCAGTACTTC,CASSSTSGGYEQYF,TRBV27,many,TRBJ2-7,TRBD2
TGCGCCAGCAGCCAAGCAGAGAGCTCCTACGAGCAGTACTTC,CASSQAESSYEQYF,TRBV4-1,NA,TRBJ2-7,NA
TGTGCCAGCAGTCCGAACGGACGGAACACTGAAGCTTTCTTT,CASSPNGRNTEAFF,TRBV27,many,TRBJ1-1,NA
TGTGCCAGCAGCATTTCTGCTCGGAGTTACACCGGGGAGCTGTTTTTT,CASSISARSYTGELFF,TRBV7-9,many,TRBJ2-2,NA
TGTGCCAGCAGCTTAGGGTACCGGGACAGGTCTAAAAAACTGTTTTTT,CASSLGYRDRSKKLFF,TRBV7-8,few,TRBJ1-4,TRBD1
TGCAGCGTACAAGACAGGGGGGGAAAATACGAGCAGTACTTC,CSVQDRGGKYEQYF,TRBV29-1,many,TRBJ2-7,TRBD1